This is a list of T cell receptor beta chains from one sample in a study of T cell responses to AZD1222 COVID-19 vaccine. Profiled with immunoSEQ multiplex PCR; TCRdb holds only in-frame clones, not every one. The sample has about 180,000 clones; more than 75% are singletons. Source: peripheral blood, taken 28 days after the second AZD1222 dose. These TCRs come from an adult who received the AZD1222 COVID-19 vaccine. The CDR3 runs from the conserved cysteine through the conserved F or W. The D gene is left open where the match is weak. Clone size appears in some rows only: once, few, many, or a class for an expanded clone.

J: TRBJ1-2
V: TRBV2
size: NA
D: NA
CDR3: CASSGGRESGYTF
DNA: TGTGCCAGCAGTGGAGGGCGGGAGAGTGGCTACACCTTC

J: TRBJ2-3
V: TRBV6-5
size: NA
D: NA
CDR3: CATHRDSSTDTQYF
DNA: TGTGCCACCCACCGGGACTCTTCCACAGATACGCAGTATTTT

J: TRBJ1-3
V: TRBV6-5
size: NA
D: NA
CDR3: CASSYTLGVSGNTIYF
DNA: TGTGCCAGCAGTTACACCTTGGGGGTCTCTGGAAACACCATATATTTT

J: TRBJ2-3
V: TRBV10-3
size: NA
D: NA
CDR3: CAISEHVAAYRFHTDTQYF
DNA: TGTGCCATCAGTGAACATGTTGCGGCTTACAGATTCCACACAGATACGCAGTATTTT

J: TRBJ2-1
V: TRBV9
size: NA
D: NA
CDR3: CASSVQGLRVDEQFF
DNA: TGTGCCAGCAGCGTACAGGGGCTGAGAGTCGATGAGCAGTTCTTC

J: TRBJ1-6
V: TRBV25-1
size: NA
D: NA
CDR3: CASSGLNSPLHF
DNA: TGTGCCAGCAGTGGGCTAAATTCACCCCTCCACTTT

J: TRBJ2-1
V: TRBV27
size: few
D: TRBD2
CDR3: CASSRRTSTNNNEQFF
DNA: TGTGCCAGCAGTCGAAGGACTAGTACAAACAACAATGAGCAGTTCTTC

J: TRBJ2-5
V: TRBV7-8
size: NA
D: TRBD1
CDR3: CASSVQDRDQYF
DNA: TGTGCCAGCAGCGTACAGGACAGGGACCAGTACTTC

J: TRBJ1-2
V: TRBV11-2
size: NA
D: NA
CDR3: CASSLSERGMRGYTF
DNA: TGTGCCAGCAGCTTATCGGAACGGGGAATGCGTGGCTACACCTTC

J: TRBJ2-7
V: TRBV28
size: NA
D: NA
CDR3: CASSLSMGGAYEQYF
DNA: TGTGCCAGCAGTCTCTCCATGGGGGGAGCCTACGAGCAGTACTTC

J: TRBJ2-7
V: TRBV14
size: NA
D: NA
CDR3: CASSRVGFYEQYF
DNA: TGTGCCAGCAGCCGCGTGGGGTTTTACGAGCAGTACTTC

J: TRBJ2-7
V: TRBV6-5
size: once
D: NA
CDR3: CASSSAITYEQYF
DNA: TGTGCCAGCAGTTCAGCGATCACCTACGAGCAGTACTTC

J: TRBJ2-2
V: TRBV19
size: NA
D: NA
CDR3: CASSIVSGVGAGELFF
DNA: TGTGCCAGTAGTATAGTATCGGGAGTGGGCGCCGGGGAGCTGTTTTTT

J: TRBJ1-2
V: TRBV27
size: NA
D: NA
CDR3: CASSSSSYGYTF
DNA: TGTGCCAGCAGTTCGTCCTCCTATGGCTACACCTTC

J: TRBJ1-3
V: TRBV6-5
size: few
D: NA
CDR3: CASSYSRPSSGNTIYF
DNA: TGTGCCAGCAGTTACTCGCGACCGTCCTCTGGAAACACCATATATTTT

J: TRBJ2-1
V: TRBV7-8
size: few
D: TRBD2
CDR3: CASSLVGASGTGNEQFF
DNA: TGTGCCAGCAGCTTAGTTGGGGCCAGCGGGACTGGGAATGAGCAGTTCTTC

J: TRBJ2-1
V: TRBV28
size: NA
D: TRBD1
CDR3: CASTLFRQGGYEQFF
DNA: TGTGCCAGCACCCTCTTCCGACAGGGGGGGTATGAGCAGTTCTTC

J: TRBJ2-4
V: TRBV4-3
size: NA
D: NA
CDR3: CASSQAAGPNIQYF
DNA: TGCGCCAGCAGCCAAGCGGCAGGGCCCAACATTCAGTACTTC

J: TRBJ1-4
V: TRBV4-2
size: NA
D: NA
CDR3: CASSQVPEGRGKLFF
DNA: TGTGCCAGCAGCCAAGTTCCGGAGGGGAGGGGAAAACTGTTTTTT

J: TRBJ2-1
V: TRBV6-4
size: NA
D: TRBD2
CDR3: CASTPSGGSGSSYNEQFF
DNA: TGTGCCAGCACTCCCTCGGGAGGTAGCGGAAGCTCCTACAATGAGCAGTTCTTC

J: TRBJ2-3
V: TRBV3-1/TRBV3-2
size: NA
D: NA
CDR3: CASSQEGGSTDTQYF
DNA: TGTGCCAGCAGCCAAGAAGGGGGTAGCACAGATACGCAGTATTTT

J: TRBJ2-7
V: TRBV18
size: NA
D: NA
CDR3: CASSPARNEQYF
DNA: TGTGCCAGCTCACCGGCCAGAAACGAGCAGTACTTC